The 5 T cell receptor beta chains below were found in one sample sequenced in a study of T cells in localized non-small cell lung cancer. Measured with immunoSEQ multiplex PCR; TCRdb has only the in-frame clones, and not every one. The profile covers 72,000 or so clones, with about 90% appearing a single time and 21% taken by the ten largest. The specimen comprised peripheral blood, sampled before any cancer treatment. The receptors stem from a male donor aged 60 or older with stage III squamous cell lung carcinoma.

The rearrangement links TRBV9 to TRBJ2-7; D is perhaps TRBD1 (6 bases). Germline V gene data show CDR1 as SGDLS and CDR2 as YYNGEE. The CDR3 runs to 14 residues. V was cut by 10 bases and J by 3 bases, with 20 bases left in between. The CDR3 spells CAFLLGRGYYEQYF. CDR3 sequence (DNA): TGTGCCTTTCTGTTGGGCAGGGGCTACTACGAGCAGTACTTC.

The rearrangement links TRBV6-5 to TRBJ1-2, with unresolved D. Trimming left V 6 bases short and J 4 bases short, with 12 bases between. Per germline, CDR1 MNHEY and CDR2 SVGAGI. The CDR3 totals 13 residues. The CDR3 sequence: CASRRTESYGYTF. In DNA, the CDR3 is TGTGCCAGCAGACGTACAGAATCCTATGGCTACACCTTC.

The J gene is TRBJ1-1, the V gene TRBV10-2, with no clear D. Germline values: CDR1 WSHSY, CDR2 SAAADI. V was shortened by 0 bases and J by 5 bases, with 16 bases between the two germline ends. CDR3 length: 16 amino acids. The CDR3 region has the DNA TGCGCCAGCAGTGAGTCTGGAACGGCGTCGGGGACTGAAGCTTTCTTT. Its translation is CASSESGTASGTEAFF.

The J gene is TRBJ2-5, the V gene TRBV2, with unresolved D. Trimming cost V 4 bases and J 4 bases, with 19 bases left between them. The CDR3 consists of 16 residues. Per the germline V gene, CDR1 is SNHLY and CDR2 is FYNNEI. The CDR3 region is CASSAGRTDPLETQYF. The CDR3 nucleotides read TGTGCCAGCAGTGCTGGACGGACGGATCCTTTAGAGACCCAGTACTTC.

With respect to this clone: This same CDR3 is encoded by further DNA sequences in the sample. CDR3 protein: CASSLDRGGQPQHF. The CDR3, as DNA: TGTGCCAGCAGCTTAGACAGGGGAGGACAGCCCCAGCATTTT. This chain uses TRBV7-2 with TRBJ1-5; 7 nucleotides line up with TRBD1. CDR1 SGHTA and CDR2 FQGNSA come from the germline V gene. V lost 1 base, J lost 7 bases, and 4 bases stayed unmatched. CDR3 size: 14 residues.